A single sample is the source of the 13 T cell receptor beta chains below, sequenced in a study of blood T cell repertoires in COVID-19. TCRdb keeps only in-frame clones here, not all; method: immunoSEQ multiplex PCR. The sample includes more than 250,000 clones, 65% to 90% seen only once; the top ten take approximately 5.1%. The sequencing sample was made of peripheral blood. All receptors come from a man aged 50-59 years with active or convalescent COVID-19.

The rearrangement joins TRBV7-2 to TRBJ2-1; D not certain. V was shortened by 1 base and J by 8 bases, with 9 bases between the two germline ends. Germline CDR1 is SGHTA and CDR2 is FQGNSA. CDR3 length equals 13 residues. In DNA, the CDR3 is TGTGCCAGCAGCTTAGAAGAGCCACATGAGCAGTTCTTC. Protein: CASSLEEPHEQFF. The variable domain in full, completed from reference TRBV7-2 and TRBJ2-1, reads GAGVSQSPSNKVTEKGKDVELRCDPISGHTALYWYRQSLGQGLEFLIYFQGNSAPDKSGLPSDRFSAERTGGSVSTLTIQRTQQEDSAVYLCASSLEEPHEQFFGPGTRLTVL.

This clone has a single count. The J gene is TRBJ1-2, the V gene TRBV6-5; possibly TRBD1 for D (5 bases). CDR3 length equals 15 residues. CDR1 and CDR2 (germline): MNHEY, SVGAGI. V lost 8 bases and J lost 2, with 18 bases in between. CDR3 sequence: CASLPMGRANYGYTF. The DNA of the CDR3 is TGTGCCAGCCTTCCGATGGGGCGAGCAAACTATGGCTACACCTTC.

The sample holds one count of this clone. This chain uses TRBV7-9 with TRBJ2-3; TRBD2 matches at 7 bases. Germline V lookup: CDR1 SEHNR, CDR2 FQNEAQ (reference sequence). V dropped 5 bases and J dropped 6; count of bases not matched to a gene: 11. This CDR3 has 15 residues. The CDR3 region has the DNA TGTGCCAGCAGCCGTAGCGGGCTCTTAGCGGATACGCAGTATTTT. Its translation: CASSRSGLLADTQYF.

The chain is built from TRBV7-8 and TRBJ2-3, with D possibly being TRBD1 (6 bases). There are 18 residues in the CDR3. Germline V lookup: CDR1 SGHVS, CDR2 FQNEAQ. Trimming took off 2 bases at V and 6 bases at J, with 24 bases between the two ends. In nucleotides, the CDR3 is TGTGCCAGCAGCTTAAGGGGGAGAACCGGGGCCACAGGGGATACGCAGTATTTT. Its protein product is CASSLRGRTGATGDTQYF.

This clone has just one count. Additional DNA sequences in this sample encode the identical CDR3. The chain couples TRBV30 to TRBJ1-3, with no clear D. CDR1 and CDR2 (germline): GTSNPN, SVGIG (reference sequence). There are 13 residues in the CDR3. With 0 bases removed from V and 0 bases from J, the gap between germline ends came to 3 bases. The CDR3 DNA reads TGTGCCTGGAGTGTCCTCTCTGGAAACACCATATATTTT. Translated, it gives CAWSVLSGNTIYF.

This clone has a handful of counts. The gene calls are TRBV7-7 and TRBJ2-1; 9 bases match TRBD2. With V trimmed by 5 bases and J by 5 bases, 7 bases remained unmatched. Germline V lookup: CDR1 SSHAT, CDR2 FNYEAQ (reference sequence). The CDR3 loop spans 15 amino acids. The CDR3 loop is CASSKGLAGDNEQFF. The CDR3 DNA reads TGTGCCAGCAGCAAGGGACTAGCTGGTGACAATGAGCAGTTCTTC.

The J gene is TRBJ1-4, the V gene TRBV15; no firm D call. The CDR3 runs to 15 residues. The ends were cut back, 2 bases at V and 8 bases at J, with 15 bases in the middle. Germline loops: CDR1 LNHNV, CDR2 YYDKDF (reference sequence). The CDR3 DNA reads TGTGCCACCAGCAGAACATATGGCCCCTCCGAAAAACTGTTTTTT. Its protein product is CATSRTYGPSEKLFF. The whole variable domain, remainder taken from reference TRBV15 and TRBJ1-4, is DAMVIQNPRYQVTQFGKPVTLSCSQTLNHNVMYWYQQKSSQAPKLLFHYYDKDFNNEADTPDNFQSRRPNTSFCFLDIRSPGLGDTAMYLCATSRTYGPSEKLFFGSGTQLSVL.

The CDR3, as DNA: TGCGCCAGCAGCCAAGATTGGACGGGGCCTAGCCTAGCGGGAGGAAGGACAGATACGCAGTATTTT. This sequence encodes CASSQDWTGPSLAGGRTDTQYF. This chain links TRBV4-3 with TRBJ2-3; 11 bases line up with TRBD2. The CDR3 has 22 amino acids. After removal of 0 bases from V and 3 bases from J, the junction contained 20 bases not matched to a gene. Germline V CDR1 and CDR2: LGHNA, YSLEER.

CDR3: CASSLLGAGGYTF. The DNA of the CDR3 is TGTGCCAGCAGTTTATTGGGGGCGGGCGGCTACACCTTC. The rearrangement links TRBV28 to TRBJ1-2; a possible D gene is TRBD1 (6 bases). The germline V gene encodes CDR1 MDHEN and CDR2 SYDVKM. The CDR3 extends over 13 amino acids. The germline V and J ends were trimmed by 1 base and 8 bases, with 11 bases remaining between them.

The rearrangement joins TRBV19 to TRBJ2-1; possibly TRBD2 for D (6 bases). This CDR3 region has 16 residues. Trimming removed 9 bases at V and 5 bases at J, with 23 bases between. Germline CDR1 and CDR2: LNHDA and SQIVND (reference sequence). The chain's CDR3 is CASLSLTGVRDNEQFF. CDR3 coding DNA: TGTGCCAGCCTGAGTTTGACGGGAGTCAGAGACAATGAGCAGTTCTTC. Full variable domain (outside the CDR3, taken from reference TRBV19 and TRBJ2-1): DGGITQSPKYLFRKEGQNVTLSCEQNLNHDAMYWYRQDPGQGLRLIYYSQIVNDFQKGDIAEGYSVSREKKESFPLTVTSAQKNPTAFYLCASLSLTGVRDNEQFFGPGTRLTVL.

The rearrangement links TRBV7-2 to TRBJ2-1; tentative D call: TRBD2 (6 bases). This CDR3 comprises 14 residues. CDR1 and CDR2 from the germline V gene are SGHTA and FQGNSA. V was cut by 8 bases and J by 9 bases, with 20 bases left in between. Here the CDR3 reads CASGGSRSAGEQFF. CDR3 DNA sequence: TGTGCCAGCGGGGGTTCTCGATCAGCGGGTGAGCAGTTCTTC.

The rearrangement joins TRBV3-1 (or the pseudogene TRBV3-2) to TRBJ2-7, with D possibly matching TRBD2 (6 bases). The CDR3 length is 14 residues. The ends were cut back, 6 bases at V and 6 bases at J, with 18 bases in the middle. Germline CDR1 LGHDT, CDR2 YNNKEL (reference sequence). In nucleotides, the CDR3 is TGTGCCAGCAGAGCCAGTGGAGGGGACCGCGAGCAGTACTTC. Residues: CASRASGGDREQYF.

This rearrangement joins TRBV11-2 to TRBJ2-1, with 10 bases matching TRBD2. The CDR3 extends over 18 amino acids. CDR1 and CDR2 (germline): SGHAT, FQNNGV. Trimming cost V 5 bases and J 7 bases; bases outside gene matches: 17. The CDR3 loop is CASSAVSGASGRVNEQFF. The CDR3 DNA is TGTGCCAGCAGCGCAGTTAGTGGGGCTAGCGGGAGAGTTAATGAGCAGTTCTTC. Complete variable domain (other parts from reference TRBV11-2 and TRBJ2-1): EAGVAQSPRYKIIEKRQSVAFWCNPISGHATLYWYQQILGQGPKLLIQFQNNGVVDDSQLPKDRFSAERLKGVDSTLKIQPAKLEDSAVYLCASSAVSGASGRVNEQFFGPGTRLTVL.